One sample yielded the 19 T cell receptor beta chains listed below, sequenced in a study of shared clonotypes between healthy human individuals. Some clones are missing from TCRdb's copy, which holds only in-frame ones; the method was immunoSEQ multiplex PCR. The sample has approximately 2.5 million clones, 80% to 95% seen once. The sample taken for sequencing was naive CD4+ T cells from PBMCs. As for subset: CD45RA+ positively selected. The receptors originated from a man aged 18 to 30 in good health. Some clones in this sample may be carry-over from other donors' samples.

The CDR3 DNA sequence: TGTGCCAGCAGCCCGACTAGCCCCAAGCGTAATGAGCAGTTCTTC. This sequence encodes CASSPTSPKRNEQFF. This chain uses TRBV28 with TRBJ2-1; 7 nucleotides match TRBD2. The J segment lost 7 bases and the V segment lost 6 bases, leaving 12 bases of the junction unmatched. Per the germline V gene, CDR1 is MDHEN and CDR2 is SYDVKM. This CDR3 is 15 amino acids long.

The chain is built from TRBV5-4 and TRBJ1-4; D uncertain. The germline CDR1 and CDR2 sequences are SGHNT and YYREEE (reference sequence). The CDR3 sequence is 17 residues long. V was pared by 0 bases and J by 0 bases, with 12 bases between. The CDR3, as DNA: TGTGCCAGCAGCTTGGTTGGCGGCAGCGCAACTAATGAAAAACTGTTTTTT. This codes for CASSLVGGSATNEKLFF.

This clone was detected once. The chain has TRBV6-1 and TRBJ2-7; no clear D gene. V lost 5 bases and J 2 bases, leaving 10 bases between the germline ends. There are 13 residues in the CDR3. Germline CDR1 MNHNS, CDR2 SASEGT. For the CDR3, the DNA is TGTGCCAGCAGTTTAACTACGCCCTACGAGCAGTACTTC. Translating gives CASSLTTPYEQYF.

The CDR3 nucleotides are TGTGCCAGTTCGAGGGGGGTGACGAACACTGAAGCTTTCTTT. Translation gives CASSRGVTNTEAFF. This chain uses TRBV18 with TRBJ1-1; D is perhaps TRBD1 (6 bases). CDR1 is KGHSH and CDR2 is LQKENI in the germline V gene. CDR3 size: 14 residues. Trimming shortened V by 9 bases and J by 1 base, and 15 bases separated the two germline ends.

V usage is TRBV2 and J usage is TRBJ2-7, with 9 positions matching TRBD1. The CDR3 is 15 amino acids. V shed 4 bases and J 4 bases; nucleotides not matched to a gene: 8. Per the germline V gene, CDR1 is SNHLY and CDR2 is FYNNEI. This CDR3 is CASSVGTGNKYEQYF. In DNA, the CDR3 is TGTGCCAGCAGTGTTGGGACAGGGAATAAGTACGAGCAGTACTTC.

The V gene is TRBV2, the J gene TRBJ2-5; 7 bases match TRBD1. Germline V gene data show CDR1 as SNHLY and CDR2 as FYNNEI. The CDR3 runs to 13 residues. V lost 6 bases, J lost 4 bases, and 5 bases stayed unmatched. CDR3 bases: TGTGCCAGCAGGAGGGGGCTGGTAGAGACCCAGTACTTC. It yields the protein CASRRGLVETQYF.

V is TRBV5-1 and J is TRBJ2-5, with D maybe TRBD2 (5 bases). The germline V gene encodes CDR1 SGHRS and CDR2 YFSETQ. The V end was cut by 0 bases, the J end by 5 bases, with 14 bases between. The CDR3 covers 15 residues. CDR3 bases: TGCGCCAGCAGCTTGGTAGCGATCCCCAGGGAGACCCAGTACTTC. Residues: CASSLVAIPRETQYF.

V and J are TRBV14 and TRBJ1-2; no definite D call. The CDR3 is 14 residues long. Trimming removed 1 base at V and 8 bases at J, with 14 bases between. Germline V gene sequence: CDR1 SGHDN, CDR2 FVKESK. The CDR3 loop is CASSQVPDPFGYTF. The CDR3 DNA follows: TGTGCCAGCAGCCAAGTCCCAGATCCCTTCGGCTACACCTTC. Based on the CDR3 plus reference TRBV14 and TRBJ1-2, the full variable domain is EAGVTQFPSHSVIEKGQTVTLRCDPISGHDNLYWYRRVMGKEIKFLLHFVKESKQDESGMPNNRFLAERTGGTYSTLKVQPAELEDSGVYFCASSQVPDPFGYTFGSGTRLTVV.

With regard to this clone: The same CDR3 is also encoded by other DNA sequences in this sample. The rearrangement joins TRBV5-4 to TRBJ2-3; D ambiguous. Germline assignment: CDR1 SGHNT and CDR2 YYREEE (reference sequence). CDR3 length equals 13 residues. V lost 4 bases to trimming and J lost 1 base, with 7 bases between them. The CDR3 protein is CASSPTGTDTQYF. Written as DNA, the CDR3 is TGTGCCAGCAGCCCCACAGGCACAGATACGCAGTATTTT.

V and J are TRBV29-1 and TRBJ2-1, with 11 nucleotides matching TRBD2. V gave up 8 bases and J gave up 5 bases; unmatched junction bases: 8. This CDR3 has 14 residues. Germline CDR1 SQVTM, CDR2 ANQGSEA. CDR3 DNA: TGCAGCTCCCACGGACTAGCGGGTGACAATGAGCAGTTCTTC. Encoded protein: CSSHGLAGDNEQFF.

CDR3 in amino acids: CAWSVSKGVQPQHF. The CDR3 DNA sequence: TGTGCCTGGAGTGTATCGAAAGGAGTTCAGCCCCAGCATTTT. The J gene is TRBJ1-5, the V gene TRBV30; D is unresolved. The CDR3 length is 14 residues. Germline V gives CDR1 GTSNPN, CDR2 SVGIG (reference sequence). Deletions cut 0 bases from V and 6 bases from J, with 12 bases between.

This chain uses TRBV30 with TRBJ2-5, with 8 bases lining up with TRBD1. With 1 base clipped from V and 5 bases from J, the junction kept 6 bases outside the gene matches. Germline-derived CDR1 and CDR2 are GTSNPN and SVGIG (reference sequence). This CDR3 contains 14 residues. In DNA, the CDR3 is TGTGCCTGGAGTGGCCGGACAGGGTACGAGACCCAGTACTTC. It specifies CAWSGRTGYETQYF.

The V gene is TRBV18, the J gene TRBJ2-2; TRBD1 or TRBD2 may be the D gene (5 bases each). This CDR3 comprises 17 residues. V gave up 3 bases and J gave up 1 base, with 15 bases separating them. Germline CDR1 is KGHSH and CDR2 is LQKENI. The DNA for the CDR3 is TGTGCCAGCTCACCTCAAACTGAGGGACGGAACACCGGGGAGCTGTTTTTT. Its protein product is CASSPQTEGRNTGELFF.

The V and J genes are TRBV7-6 and TRBJ2-1; 7 bases agree with TRBD1. The V gene end was trimmed by 7 bases and the J gene end by 5 bases; junction bases not matched to a gene: 8. Germline loops: CDR1 SGHVS, CDR2 FNYEAQ. The CDR3 is 14 amino acids. CDR3 loop: CASNSEGANNEQFF. CDR3 nucleotides: TGTGCCAGCAACTCCGAGGGGGCTAACAATGAGCAGTTCTTC. Complete variable domain (other parts from reference TRBV7-6 and TRBJ2-1): GAGVSQSPRYKVTKRGQDVALRCDPISGHVSLYWYRQALGQGPEFLTYFNYEAQQDKSGLPNDRFSAERPEGSISTLTIQRTEQRDSAMYRCASNSEGANNEQFFGPGTRLTVL.

The rearrangement uses TRBV19 and TRBJ2-7; 7 bases match TRBD1. Germline V gene lookup returns CDR1 LNHDA and CDR2 SQIVND (reference sequence). V lost 2 bases, J lost 2 bases, and 6 bases stayed unmatched. The CDR3 covers 15 residues. The CDR3 nucleotides read TGTGCCAGTAGTATAAGGAGACAGGGTACCTACGAGCAGTACTTC. Amino acids: CASSIRRQGTYEQYF.

V and J are TRBV18 and TRBJ2-5; D gene unclear. CDR1 KGHSH and CDR2 LQKENI come from the germline V gene. Trimming took 4 bases from V and 5 from J, leaving 5 bases between them. This CDR3 contains 11 residues. CDR3 DNA sequence: TGTGCCAGCTCACGCGCGGAGACCCAGTACTTC. This translates into CASSRAETQYF. The full variable domain, rest sourced from reference TRBV18 and TRBJ2-5, is NAGVMQNPRHLVRRRGQEARLRCSPMKGHSHVYWYRQLPEEGLKFMVYLQKENIIDESGMPKERFSAEFPKEGPSILRIQQVVRGDSAAYFCASSRAETQYFGPGTRLLVL.

In this sample, this clone turned up once. The V call is TRBV28, the J call TRBJ2-7; D might be TRBD1 or TRBD2, each matching 6 bases. V was pared by 6 bases and J by 7 bases, with 22 bases between. Germline values: CDR1 MDHEN, CDR2 SYDVKM. CDR3 size: 15 residues. CDR3 DNA sequence: TGTGCCAGCAGCTGGGACACAGGGCCGGGGAGGGAGCAGTACTTC. This sequence encodes CASSWDTGPGREQYF.

For this clone: Distinct nucleotide sequences in the sample also encode this CDR3. The V and J genes are TRBV29-1 and TRBJ2-1, with 7 bases aligning to TRBD2. The CDR3 runs 13 residues. Germline lookup yields CDR1 SQVTM and CDR2 ANQGSEA. Germline trimming cut 4 bases from V and 4 bases from J; bases unmatched to any gene: 4. CDR3 in amino acids: CSVGGRLYNEQFF. Written as DNA, the CDR3 is TGCAGCGTTGGCGGGAGACTTTACAATGAGCAGTTCTTC.

In the case of this clone: Other DNA sequences in the same sample also yield this CDR3. The gene calls are TRBV5-1 and TRBJ2-3, with 8 bases identical to TRBD1. CDR1 is SGHRS and CDR2 is YFSETQ in the germline V gene. The CDR3 totals 13 residues. The ends lost 3 bases at V and 6 bases at J; junction bases unmatched: 3. The CDR3 sequence is CASSSTGVDTQYF. The CDR3 region has the DNA TGCGCCAGCAGCTCGACAGGGGTCGATACGCAGTATTTT.